This T cell receptor beta chain was found in a study of OX40 agonist ivuxolimab in advanced cancers. The overall study: Patients enrolled in dose escalation were diagnosed with hepatocellular carcinoma, melanoma, renal cell or head and neck cancer.

Using immunoSEQ multiplex PCR, the repertoire was profiled, and TCRdb retains in-frame clones only, with some absent. Altogether tens of thousands of clones are present, more than 90% being singletons, with the ten largest covering around 0.7%. CDR1 and CDR2 (germline): KGHSH, LQKENI. The CDR3 has 16 residues. The junction had 8 bases not matched to a gene; V was cut back by 0 bases and J by 6 bases. The chain couples TRBV18 to TRBJ2-1; 7 bases align to TRBD2. The specimen comprised CD4+ or CD8+ T cells sorted from blood, sampled in a trial of the OX40 agonist ivuxolimab. The clonotype was recovered from an adult with an advanced solid tumor such as melanoma, head and neck, liver or kidney cancer. The CDR3 protein is CASSPPNLAELNEQFF. In DNA form, the CDR3 reads TGTGCCAGCTCACCACCTAACCTAGCGGAGCTCAATGAGCAGTTCTTC.